These 15 T cell receptor beta chains originate from one sample sequenced in a study of blood T cell repertoires in COVID-19. TCRdb's copy holds only in-frame clones and misses some; the assay was immunoSEQ multiplex PCR. This table holds roughly 250,000 clones, 79% found once. Sample: peripheral blood. The receptors here all came from a woman between 35 and 50 years old with active or convalescent COVID-19.

The J gene is TRBJ1-5, the V gene TRBV25-1, with unresolved D. Trimming pared 0 bases from V and 1 base from J, leaving 7 bases between. The CDR3 spans 15 residues. Germline-derived CDR1 and CDR2 are MGHDK and SYGVNS. CDR3 loop: CASSEYSRSNQPQHF. The CDR3 DNA reads TGTGCCAGCAGTGAATATTCTAGGAGCAATCAGCCCCAGCATTTT.

The genes are TRBV4-1 and TRBJ1-1, with TRBD1 matching over 9 bases. The CDR3 spans 16 residues. V lost 2 bases, J lost 1 base, and 5 bases stayed unmatched. CDR1 and CDR2 from the germline V gene are MGHRA and YSYEKL. The CDR3 nucleotides are TGCGCCAGCAGCCAAAACACAGGGGGCTCGAACACTGAAGCTTTCTTT. Its translation: CASSQNTGGSNTEAFF.

This clone came up once. The chain carries TRBV29-1 and TRBJ1-1; D not certain. The CDR3 loop spans 11 amino acids. The germline V and J ends were trimmed by 8 bases and 10 bases, with 17 bases remaining between them. Looked up from germline, CDR1 is SQVTM and CDR2 is ANQGSEA. CDR3 protein: CSSQYGSGAFF. The DNA for the CDR3 is TGCAGCTCCCAGTACGGGAGTGGAGCTTTCTTT.

The chain uses TRBV19 and TRBJ1-1; D perhaps matches TRBD1 (5 bases). This CDR3 contains 17 residues. The germline V gene encodes CDR1 LNHDA and CDR2 SQIVND (reference sequence). Trimming removed 3 bases at V and 5 bases at J, with 22 bases between. CDR3 nucleotide sequence: TGTGCCAGTAGTATTCGGGCCACGAAGGGGCTTCGAACTGAAGCTTTCTTT. Protein: CASSIRATKGLRTEAFF.

CDR3 sequence (DNA): TGTGCCAGCAGGGCCGGGACTCCCAACACCGGGGAGCTGTTTTTT. Its translation: CASRAGTPNTGELFF. V and J are TRBV28 and TRBJ2-2; a weak D match, TRBD2 (6 bases). The CDR3 has 15 amino acids. Germline CDR1 and CDR2: MDHEN and SYDVKM. V was trimmed by 6 bases and J by 2 bases, leaving 13 bases between them.

The J gene is TRBJ1-5, the V gene TRBV2, with D possibly being TRBD1 (5 bases). The CDR3 length is 13 residues. Trimming shortened V by 4 bases and J by 3 bases, and 7 bases separated the two germline ends. Germline CDR1 reads SNHLY; CDR2 reads FYNNEI. In nucleotides, the CDR3 is TGTGCCAGCAGTGGCAGGGCCAATCAGCCCCAGCATTTT. The encoded protein is CASSGRANQPQHF.

In its sample, this clone was seen once. The J gene is TRBJ1-5, the V gene TRBV6-1; no clear D. The CDR3 totals 13 residues. Germline V lookup: CDR1 MNHNS, CDR2 SASEGT. The V end was cut by 0 bases, the J end by 5 bases, with 5 bases between. DNA of the CDR3: TGTGCCAGCAGTGAAGCCCTTGATCAGCCCCAGCATTTT. It encodes CASSEALDQPQHF.

The gene calls are TRBV19 and TRBJ1-5; maybe TRBD1 (5 bases). There are 15 residues in the CDR3. Per germline, CDR1 LNHDA and CDR2 SQIVND (reference sequence). V lost 7 bases, J lost 4 bases, and 17 bases lay in between. The CDR3 region is CASKRGQVENQPQHF. In nucleotides, the CDR3 is TGTGCCAGTAAACGCGGACAAGTCGAAAATCAGCCCCAGCATTTT.

The chain couples TRBV3-1 (or the pseudogene TRBV3-2) to TRBJ2-2; 10 bases are a match to TRBD1. The CDR3 runs to 16 residues. Unmatched junction bases numbered 5, after V lost 4 bases and J lost 3 bases. The germline V gene has CDR1 LGHDT and CDR2 YNNKEL (reference sequence). CDR3 bases: TGTGCCAGCAGCCCTGGGACAGGGGCGTACACCGGGGAGCTGTTTTTT. Translating gives CASSPGTGAYTGELFF.

A few counts support this clone. This chain uses TRBV4-2 with TRBJ1-2; 8 bases align to TRBD1. Trimming took 1 base from V and 2 from J; bases not matched to a gene: 6. The CDR3 has 16 amino acids. The germline V gene has CDR1 LGHNA and CDR2 YNFKEQ. CDR3 protein: CASSQAGQGGNYGYTF. The CDR3 bases are TGTGCCAGCAGCCAAGCCGGACAGGGCGGGAACTATGGCTACACCTTC.

V usage is TRBV4-1 and J usage is TRBJ1-2, with D unresolved. The germline V gene encodes CDR1 MGHRA and CDR2 YSYEKL. CDR3 length equals 17 residues. V was pared by 3 bases and J by 3 bases, with 20 bases between. The CDR3 DNA is TGCGCCAGCAGCCATCCTATTTCGTCCAGGATCGACTATGGCTACACCTTC. Residues: CASSHPISSRIDYGYTF.

This sequence joins TRBV2 and TRBJ1-4; tentative D call: TRBD1 (5 bases). Germline values: CDR1 SNHLY, CDR2 FYNNEI. V was shortened by 5 bases and J by 5 bases, with 12 bases between the two germline ends. This CDR3 region has 14 residues. CDR3 sequence (DNA): TGTGCCAGCAGTTACAGGTTTTCAAATGAAAAACTGTTTTTT. It encodes CASSYRFSNEKLFF. Full variable domain (outside the CDR3, taken from reference TRBV2 and TRBJ1-4): EPEVTQTPSHQVTQMGQEVILRCVPISNHLYFYWYRQILGQKVEFLVSFYNNEISEKSEIFDDQFSVERPDGSNFTLKIRSTKLEDSAMYFCASSYRFSNEKLFFGSGTQLSVL.

This clone was seen only a few times. The rearrangement links TRBV20-1 to TRBJ2-1; 7 bases are a match to TRBD1. Per germline, CDR1 DFQATT and CDR2 SNEGSKA (reference sequence). V shed 3 bases, J shed 1 base, and the junction held 6 bases outside the gene matches. The CDR3 has 15 residues. The DNA of the CDR3 is TGCAGTGCTAGTTACGGGACAGTTTCCTACAATGAGCAGTTCTTC. This encodes CSASYGTVSYNEQFF.

V usage is TRBV5-1 and J usage is TRBJ2-3; D gene unclear. CDR3 length equals 13 residues. From germline, CDR1 is SGHRS and CDR2 YFSETQ. V lost 4 bases to trimming and J lost 6 bases, with 12 bases between them. As DNA, the CDR3 is TGCGCCAGCAGCGCGCCGCTACAGGATACGCAGTATTTT. As protein: CASSAPLQDTQYF.

This clone occurred once. The chain is built from TRBV5-6 and TRBJ2-5; 7 bases are shared with TRBD1. V lost 0 bases, J lost 2 bases, and 4 bases stayed unmatched. Looked up from germline, CDR1 is SGHDT and CDR2 is YYEEEE. CDR3 size: 15 residues. As DNA, the CDR3 is TGTGCCAGCAGCTTGGGGGGACAGATTCAAGAGACCCAGTACTTC. It translates to CASSLGGQIQETQYF.